The rows below give T cell receptor beta chains drawn from one sample of a study of Ad26.COV2.S vaccination and SARS-CoV-2 variants. Method: immunoSEQ multiplex PCR; TCRdb's copy keeps in-frame clones and lacks some. The table has over 400,000 clones, approximately 89% seen once. Material: peripheral blood, obtained in a trial of Ad26.COV2.S vaccine versus placebo. These receptors all stem from a person aged 18-65 years who received the Ad26.COV2.S COVID-19 vaccine or a placebo. Both conserved end residues are part of each CDR3. The D gene is left open where the match is weak. The size of a clone is reported for some rows only, either as once, few or many, or as a class for expanded clones.

>.|TRBJ2-2|TRBV5-1|.
CASSLGSGDTGELFF
TGCGCCAGCAGCTTGGGTTCAGGGGACACCGGGGAGCTGTTTTTT
>.|TRBJ2-3|TRBV28|TRBD1
CASSSLGWTGGRNTQYF
TGTGCCAGCAGTTCCCTAGGGTGGACAGGGGGCCGAAATACGCAGTATTTT
>.|TRBJ2-1|TRBV6-2/TRBV6-3|.
CASSSRSSYNEQFF
TGTGCCAGCAGTTCTCGGAGTTCCTACAATGAGCAGTTCTTC
>.|TRBJ2-5|TRBV12-3/TRBV12-4|.
CASSLATETQYF
TGTGCCAGCAGTTTAGCGACCGAGACCCAGTACTTC
>.|TRBJ2-1|TRBV11-3|TRBD2
CASSLGERELYNEQFF
TGTGCCAGCAGCTTAGGGGAGCGGGAGCTGTATAATGAGCAGTTCTTC
>.|TRBJ1-5|TRBV4-2|.
CASSPGGGEGQPQHF
TGTGCCAGCAGCCCCGGCGGGGGGGAGGGTCAGCCCCAGCATTTT
>.|TRBJ2-2|TRBV14|.
CASSQRYGELFF
TGTGCCAGCAGCCAGCGGTACGGGGAGCTGTTTTTT
>.|TRBJ2-3|TRBV4-3|.
CASSQVFGGPAAKSQVTQYF
TGCGCCAGCAGCCAAGTTTTCGGGGGGCCAGCAGCAAAAAGTCAAGTCACGCAGTATTTT
>.|TRBJ1-2|TRBV5-1|.
CASRIDNYGYTF
TGCGCCTCCCGGATTGATAACTATGGCTACACCTTC
>.|TRBJ2-6|TRBV5-1|.
CASTPDANVLTF
TGCGCCAGCACCCCCGACGCCAACGTCCTGACTTTC
>.|TRBJ2-4|TRBV11-1|.
CASSLDGNIQYF
TGTGCCAGCAGCTTAGACGGGAACATTCAGTACTTC
>.|TRBJ2-2|TRBV7-6|.
CASSFVVGTGELFF
TGTGCCAGCAGCTTTGTTGTAGGGACCGGGGAGCTGTTTTTT
>.|TRBJ2-2|TRBV2|.
CASSVINTGELFF
TGTGCCAGCAGTGTCATAAACACCGGGGAGCTGTTTTTT
>.|TRBJ2-5|TRBV3-1/TRBV3-2|TRBD2
CASSQVPAGGAQETQYF
TGTGCCAGCAGCCAAGTCCCAGCGGGGGGAGCCCAAGAGACCCAGTACTTC
>.|TRBJ1-3|TRBV7-2|.
CASSPEPGNTIYF
TGTGCCAGCAGTCCAGAGCCTGGAAACACCATATATTTT
>.|TRBJ2-5|TRBV11-2|.
CASSFGSQETQYF
TGTGCCAGCAGCTTCGGGAGCCAAGAGACCCAGTACTTC
>.|TRBJ1-3|TRBV5-1|.
CASSWRFDSSGNTIYF
TGCGCCAGCAGCTGGAGGTTTGACAGCTCTGGAAACACCATATATTTT
>.|TRBJ2-6|TRBV5-1|.
CASSLLVRAGANVLTF
TGCGCCAGCAGCTTGCTAGTCCGGGCGGGGGCCAACGTCCTGACTTTC
>.|TRBJ2-1|TRBV5-1|.
CASSLSGQRAYNEQFF
TGCGCCAGCAGCTTGTCCGGGCAACGCGCCTACAATGAGCAGTTCTTC
>once|TRBJ2-3|TRBV5-1|.
CASSLVRIRGTDTQYF
TGCGCCAGCAGCTTGGTGAGGATTAGGGGCACAGATACGCAGTATTTT
>.|TRBJ2-6|TRBV6-2/TRBV6-3|.
CASSYDPLGVIHSGANVLTF
TGTGCCAGCAGTTACGATCCTCTTGGGGTCATCCACTCTGGGGCCAACGTCCTGACTTTC
>.|TRBJ2-3|TRBV2|TRBD2
CASREALAGGTDTQYF
TGTGCCAGCAGGGAGGCCTTAGCGGGAGGAACAGATACGCAGTATTTT
>.|TRBJ1-2|TRBV11-2|.
CASSSLIAWNYGYTF
TGTGCCAGCAGCTCCCTTATTGCATGGAACTATGGCTACACCTTC
>.|TRBJ2-2|TRBV24-1|TRBD2
CATSDWGGSSGNTGELFF
TGTGCCACCAGTGATTGGGGAGGGTCTAGCGGTAACACCGGGGAGCTGTTTTTT
>.|TRBJ1-3|TRBV5-6|.
CASSLVRGPGNTIYF
TGTGCCAGCAGCTTGGTCCGGGGGCCTGGAAACACCATATATTTT
>.|TRBJ2-5|TRBV2|TRBD2
CASSGGGLEETQYF
TGTGCCAGCAGCGGGGGGGGCTTGGAAGAGACCCAGTACTTC